The clone carrying this T cell receptor (beta chain) appeared once. The entry originates in a study of cytomegalovirus exposure and HLA in healthy donors. CDR1 SNHLY and CDR2 FYNNEI come from the germline V gene. This CDR3 is 12 amino acids long. V was pared by 9 bases and J by 9 bases, with 10 bases of the junction left unmatched. With 60 Vbeta and 13 Jbeta primers, the PCR was carried out. Generated by immunoSEQ multiplex PCR, the TCRdb table keeps only in-frame clones and is missing some. Of approximately 160,000 clones listed, roughly 72% were seen once; the top ten hold approximately 1%. The genes are TRBV2 and TRBJ2-7; TRBD2 agrees at 8 bases. This receptor was identified in a woman aged 40 to 50 in good health and CMV-seronegative. The sample taken for sequencing was PBMCs. CDR3 amino acids: CARSESGSVQYF. CDR3 nucleotides: TGTGCCAGGTCAGAGAGCGGGAGCGTGCAGTACTTC.